This TCR beta chain was identified in a study of blood T cell repertoires in COVID-19. Study-level information: Acute-phase and convalescent COVID-19 samples originated in the United States, Italy and Spain. PBMCs, B-cell-depleted T cells, or T cells provided the cDNA or gDNA that made up the material.

Original methodology: Counts of nucleated cells, estimated from reference gene primer amplification, were obtained. Clones were read by immunoSEQ multiplex PCR, and TCRdb kept only the in-frame ones, dropping some. V and J calls plus clone size are reproduced from that table; the DNA served to infer D and trimming. Here the sample spans 70,000 to 80,000 clones, more than 75% being singletons. The junction had 4 bases not matched to a gene; V was cut back by 2 bases and J by 2 bases. CDR1 and CDR2 from the germline V gene are SGHKS and YYEKEE (reference sequence). This CDR3 has 16 residues. The source of this sequence is a human donor in a cohort sampled during active COVID-19. The V call is TRBV5-5, the J call TRBJ2-3; 11 positions agree with TRBD2. Material for sequencing was peripheral blood. This chain's CDR3 is CASSFLAGGVTDTQYF. CDR3 bases: TGTGCCAGCAGCTTTTTAGCGGGGGGGGTCACAGATACGCAGTATTTT.